Below, 2 T cell receptor beta chains from the same sample are listed, as sequenced in a study of blood T cell repertoires in COVID-19. This table comes from immunoSEQ multiplex PCR, and its TCRdb copy is limited to in-frame clones, with some not included. The sample has 95,000 to 150,000 clones, 90% seen once. The specimen was peripheral blood. The receptors shown here come from an older woman with COVID-19, enrolled during active disease.

The chain couples TRBV25-1 to TRBJ1-2; D remains ambiguous. V lost 6 bases to trimming and J lost 5 bases, with 22 bases between them. The germline V gene encodes CDR1 MGHDK and CDR2 SYGVNS. The CDR3 is 16 residues long. CDR3 residues: CASSPGGGSRSYGYTF. DNA for the CDR3: TGTGCCAGCAGCCCCGGAGGAGGGTCTCGCTCATATGGCTACACCTTC.

The V and J genes are TRBV5-1 and TRBJ1-2; TRBD1 matches at 8 bases. The CDR3 is 13 amino acids. CDR1 SGHRS and CDR2 YFSETQ come from the germline V gene. Trimming cost V 4 bases and J 8 bases; bases outside gene matches: 7. The CDR3 nucleotides are TGCGCCAGCAGCCCTTCGACAGGGGAGGGCTACACCTTC. Amino acids: CASSPSTGEGYTF.